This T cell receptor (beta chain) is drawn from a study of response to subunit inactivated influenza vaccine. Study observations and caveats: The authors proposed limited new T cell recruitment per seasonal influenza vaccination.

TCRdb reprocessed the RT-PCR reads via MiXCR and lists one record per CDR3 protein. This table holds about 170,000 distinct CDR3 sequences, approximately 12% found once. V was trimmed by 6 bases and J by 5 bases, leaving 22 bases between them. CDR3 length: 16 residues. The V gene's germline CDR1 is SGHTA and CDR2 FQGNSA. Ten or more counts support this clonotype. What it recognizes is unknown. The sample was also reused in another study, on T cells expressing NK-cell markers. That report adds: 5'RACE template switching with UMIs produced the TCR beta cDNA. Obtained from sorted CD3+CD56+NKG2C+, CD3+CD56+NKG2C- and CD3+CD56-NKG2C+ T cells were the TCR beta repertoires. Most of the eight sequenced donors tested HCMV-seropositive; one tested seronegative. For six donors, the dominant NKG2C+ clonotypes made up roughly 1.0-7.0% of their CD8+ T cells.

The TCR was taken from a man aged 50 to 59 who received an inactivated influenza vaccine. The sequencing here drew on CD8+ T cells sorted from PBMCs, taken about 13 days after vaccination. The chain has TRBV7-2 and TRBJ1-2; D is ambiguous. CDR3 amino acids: CASSLDFRGFSYGYTF. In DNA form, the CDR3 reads TGTGCCAGCAGTCTGGATTTCCGGGGTTTTTCTTATGGCTACACCTTC.